This T cell receptor (beta chain) was documented in a study of shared clonotypes between healthy human individuals. Study observations and caveats: Rarefaction demonstrated incomplete sorted-subset sequencing despite large depth.

Template for every sorted-subset replicate PCR totaled approximately 0.2 ug DNA, 25,000 to 35,000 T cell genomes. TCRdb's copy holds only in-frame clones and misses some; the assay was immunoSEQ multiplex PCR. The sample contains a few hundred thousand clones, just over 65% of which appear only once. It was into CD45RA+ naive and CD45RA-negative memory subsets that the CD4+ cells were split. Between the trimmed V and J ends, which lost 1 base and 0 bases, there was a span of 11 bases. Germline V gene data show CDR1 as SGHRS and CDR2 as YFSETQ. This CDR3 is built from 16 residues. Concerning this clone itself: Its antigen is unidentified.

The TCR comes from a man younger than 40 in good health. The J gene is TRBJ2-1, the V gene TRBV5-1, with TRBD1 as a possible D gene (7 bases). Sequences were obtained from memory CD4+ T cells sorted from blood. Regarding subset: CD45RA-negative fraction. CDR3 amino acids: CASSLSGGFSYNEQFF. The CDR3 nucleotides read TGCGCCAGCAGCTTGTCAGGGGGGTTCTCCTACAATGAGCAGTTCTTC.